The 16 T cell receptor beta chains presented below share a single source sample, sequenced in a study of neoadjuvant anti-PD-1 for oral cavity cancer listed by TCRdb under 2021. Explained via the paper, the time point label denotes: before neoadjuvant nivolumab. The library was obtained by the immunoSEQ multiplex PCR assay. In its TCRdb copy, this immuneACCESS table keeps in-frame sequences only and misses some clones. Where compared with another copy, unresolved V genes explain less than half of these, and the others have no known cause. This sample is represented by approximately 11,000 clones; more than 45% of them were singletons. Around a quarter of the sample is held by the ten biggest clonotypes. The input for sequencing was tumor tissue, taken before nivolumab (anti-PD-1) treatment. The receptors were gathered from a person aged 35-79 years with oral cavity squamous cell carcinoma.

The chain combines TRBV4-3 with TRBJ2-3; a weak D match, TRBD1 (5 bases). Germline CDR1 reads LGHNA; CDR2 reads YSLEER. Trimming removed 0 bases at V and 2 bases at J, with 12 bases between. CDR3 length: 16 residues. The CDR3 DNA follows: TGCGCCAGCAGCCAAGAGGGGCGGCCCTTCACAGATACGCAGTATTTT. Translating gives CASSQEGRPFTDTQYF.

The chain couples TRBV10-3 to TRBJ1-3; D may be TRBD1 (6 bases). CDR1 and CDR2 (germline): ENHRY, SYGVKD. Trimming took 6 bases from V and 4 from J, leaving 16 bases between them. This CDR3 region has 15 residues. In DNA form, the CDR3 reads TGTGCCATCAGCCCACAGGGAACATCCGGAAACACCATATATTTT. The encoded protein is CAISPQGTSGNTIYF.

The V call is TRBV7-9, the J call TRBJ1-1; perhaps TRBD1 as D (5 bases). V shed 8 bases and J shed 1 base, with 20 bases lying between them. The CDR3 loop spans 16 amino acids. Germline assignment: CDR1 SEHNR and CDR2 FQNEAQ (reference sequence). The CDR3 nucleotides read TGTGCCAGCGGAGCGTCCCCCGGGAGGGGGAACACTGAAGCTTTCTTT. This codes for CASGASPGRGNTEAFF.

The CDR3 bases are TGTGCCAGTAGTTTTGGCGGGACCCCTGAAGCTTTCTTT. It yields the protein CASSFGGTPEAFF. This chain links TRBV19 with TRBJ1-1; a weak D match, TRBD1 (5 bases). The germline CDR1 and CDR2 sequences are LNHDA and SQIVND (reference sequence). The CDR3 runs to 13 residues. V was trimmed by 5 bases and J by 6 bases, leaving 13 bases between them. The full variable domain, rest sourced from reference TRBV19 and TRBJ1-1, is DGGITQSPKYLFRKEGQNVTLSCEQNLNHDAMYWYRQDPGQGLRLIYYSQIVNDFQKGDIAEGYSVSREKKESFPLTVTSAQKNPTAFYLCASSFGGTPEAFFGQGTRLTVV.

The chain joins TRBV7-2 to TRBJ2-5; TRBD2 is a possible D gene (5 bases). The CDR3 extends over 14 amino acids. V was cut by 6 bases and J by 7 bases, with 18 bases left in between. Germline CDR1 reads SGHTA; CDR2 reads FQGNSA. The CDR3 is CASSSSRGEGTQYF. The DNA of the CDR3 is TGTGCCAGCAGTTCTTCCCGGGGTGAGGGGACCCAGTACTTC.

This clone was seen a handful of times. This chain uses TRBV5-1 with TRBJ2-5, with no clear D. Germline CDR1 is SGHRS and CDR2 is YFSETQ. Trimming took off 2 bases at V and 1 base at J, with 9 bases between the two ends. The CDR3 length is 14 residues. The CDR3 coding sequence is TGCGCCAGCAGCTTTGGAGATTCCCAAGAGACCCAGTACTTC. Protein product: CASSFGDSQETQYF.

This clone has only a few counts. The rearrangement links TRBV10-3 to TRBJ1-1; D is uncertain. V was pared by 6 bases and J by 1 base, with 12 bases between. This CDR3 has 14 residues. Germline V lookup: CDR1 ENHRY, CDR2 SYGVKD. The CDR3: CAIREGWRNTEAFF. The CDR3 bases are TGTGCCATCAGGGAGGGCTGGCGGAACACTGAAGCTTTCTTT.

This rearrangement joins TRBV2 to TRBJ2-5, with TRBD1 identical over 8 bases. With 3 bases clipped from V and 2 bases from J, the junction kept 2 bases outside the gene matches. This CDR3 is built from 14 residues. The germline CDR1 and CDR2 sequences are SNHLY and FYNNEI. The CDR3 reads CASSEYRGQETQYF. The DNA of the CDR3 is TGTGCCAGCAGTGAGTACAGGGGGCAAGAGACCCAGTACTTC.

This clone has just a few counts. The chain joins TRBV11-2 to TRBJ1-1, with 7 bases identical to TRBD1. Germline-derived CDR1 and CDR2 are SGHAT and FQNNGV. V trimming: 5 bases; J trimming: 4 bases; junction bases outside the gene matches: 1. This CDR3 has 12 amino acids. The CDR3 is CASSPGGTEAFF. CDR3 nucleotides: TGTGCCAGCAGCCCAGGGGGCACTGAAGCTTTCTTT.

The chain recombines TRBV10-3 with TRBJ2-7, with D possibly matching TRBD2 (5 bases). Germline CDR1 and CDR2: ENHRY and SYGVKD. Trimming removed 5 bases at V and 6 bases at J, with 17 bases between. This CDR3 region has 14 residues. The CDR3 DNA is TGTGCCATCAGTCCGAGAGGGATCCCAATCGAGCAGTACTTC. Residues: CAISPRGIPIEQYF.

The sample holds one count of this clone. The chain joins TRBV15 to TRBJ1-5, with TRBD1 as a possible D gene (5 bases). Germline CDR1 is LNHNV and CDR2 is YYDKDF (reference sequence). Between the trimmed V and J ends, which lost 0 bases and 4 bases, there was a span of 10 bases. The CDR3 has 15 residues. DNA for the CDR3: TGTGCCACCAGCAGAGATAATGGGGGGAATCAGCCCCAGCATTTT. Amino acid sequence: CATSRDNGGNQPQHF.

This clone has a handful of counts. This chain joins TRBV27 and TRBJ2-1; D is ambiguous. Deletions cut 3 bases from V and 9 bases from J, with 15 bases between. Looked up from germline, CDR1 is MNHEY and CDR2 is SMNVEV (reference sequence). CDR3 length: 14 residues. This CDR3 reads CASSFSSGISEQFF. Here the CDR3 DNA reads TGTGCCAGCAGTTTCTCTAGTGGGATTAGTGAGCAGTTCTTC.

V usage is TRBV6-5 and J usage is TRBJ2-5; D not resolved. The CDR3 consists of 13 residues. Germline V gene sequence: CDR1 MNHEY, CDR2 SVGAGI. V lost 6 bases and J lost 2, with 10 bases in between. The CDR3 bases are TGTGCCAGCAGGTCGCGCGATCAAGAGACCCAGTACTTC. The encoded protein is CASRSRDQETQYF.

The V and J genes are TRBV7-2 and TRBJ2-3, with unresolved D. Deletions cut 3 bases from V and 0 bases from J, with 10 bases between. Germline lookup yields CDR1 SGHTA and CDR2 FQGNSA. This CDR3 region has 15 residues. Here the CDR3 reads CASSFQASSTDTQYF. The DNA for the CDR3 is TGTGCCAGCAGCTTCCAGGCGTCTAGCACAGATACGCAGTATTTT.

There are a few counts of this clone. The chain links TRBV28 to TRBJ1-2, with 8 bases that match TRBD1. The V segment lost 3 bases and the J segment 5 bases; nucleotides outside the gene matches: 8. The CDR3 loop spans 15 amino acids. Germline V gene lookup returns CDR1 MDHEN and CDR2 SYDVKM. CDR3 DNA sequence: TGTGCCAGCAGTTTTTCCCCGACAGGGGTGTATGGCTACACCTTC. It encodes CASSFSPTGVYGYTF.

This chain uses TRBV25-1 with TRBJ1-6, with 7 bases fitting TRBD1. The CDR3 totals 13 residues. The V and J ends lost 8 bases and 6 bases, in that order; junction bases with no gene match: 4. The germline V gene has CDR1 MGHDK and CDR2 SYGVNS. CDR3 sequence: CASPRQGNSPLHF. The DNA of the CDR3 is TGTGCCAGCCCCAGACAGGGTAATTCACCCCTCCACTTT.